This T cell receptor (beta chain) was recorded in a study of shared clonotypes between healthy human individuals. Study-level information: CD4 naive cells filled three plates per donor, CD4 memory three, CD8 naive two and CD8 memory one.

This CDR3 has 14 amino acids. Germline V gives CDR1 SQVTM, CDR2 ANQGSEA. Original data processing: ImmunoSEQ junction-only sequences lacked quality scores, so their filtering differed. Here immunoSEQ multiplex PCR was the method, and the copy in TCRdb shows in-frame clones only, minus some. V and J calls and clone size are those listed in that table; D and trimming were worked out from the DNA. The profile shows about 2.4 million clones, 80% to 95% of them singletons. Study-level results: Relative to clonotypes present in all four donors, those not shared had lower generation probabilities.

On this clone: Its antigen is undetermined.

Specimen: naive CD4+ T cells from PBMCs. Subset described: CD45RA+ positively selected. The TCR originated in a man younger than 30 in good health. Some clones in this sample may be carry-over from other donors' samples. The V gene is TRBV29-1, the J gene TRBJ2-7; the D is unclear. The tail of the sequence fits TRBJ2-5 better, so the J call may be wrong. The CDR3 nucleotides are TGCAGCGTTGAACGTACAAGACCCCAAGAGACCCAGTACTTC. Its protein is CSVERTRPQETQYF.